The 19 T cell receptor beta chains below all came from one sample that was sequenced in a study of T cells in Graves' hyperthyroidism and ophthalmopathy. TCR beta CDR3 sequences were amplified from RNA transcripts. RT-PCR in the first round (using the HTBI primer set) targeted the TCR CDR3. TCRdb re-called the multiplex PCR reads with MiXCR, one entry per CDR3 protein. The table has around 260,000 distinct CDR3 sequences, 20% to 25% seen once. The specimen sequenced was blood. The receptors originated from a man aged 40-49 years with Graves' hyperthyroidism that later progressed to Graves' ophthalmopathy.

At least ten counts were recorded for this clonotype. The gene calls are TRBV10-3 and TRBJ2-7; D is possibly TRBD1 (6 bases). V lost 5 bases, J lost 5 bases, and 10 bases lay in between. The CDR3 loop spans 12 amino acids. Germline loops: CDR1 ENHRY, CDR2 SYGVKD. This chain's CDR3 is CAISTGHNEQYF. CDR3 bases: TGTGCCATCAGTACAGGGCACAACGAGCAGTACTTC.

This clonotype was seen a handful of times. The chain recombines TRBV20-1 with TRBJ2-4, with a tentative D call TRBD2 (6 bases). V lost 0 bases and J lost 3, with 12 bases in between. Germline assignment: CDR1 DFQATT and CDR2 SNEGSKA (reference sequence). This CDR3 has 15 amino acids. The CDR3 here is CSARDQEGIKNIQYF. The CDR3 nucleotides read TGCAGTGCTAGAGATCAGGAGGGTATCAAAAACATTCAGTACTTC.

The table lists this clonotype with many counts. The chain recombines TRBV5-5 with TRBJ1-1, with no clear D. V was clipped by 4 bases and J by 0 bases, with 10 bases between them. CDR1 and CDR2 (germline): SGHKS, YYEKEE (reference sequence). The CDR3 is 14 residues long. CDR3 nucleotides: TGTGCCAGCAGCGCACCCGGCATGAACACTGAAGCTTTCTTT. It codes for CASSAPGMNTEAFF.

The rearrangement joins TRBV4-2 to TRBJ2-2; the D is unclear. V lost 0 bases and J lost 4, with 18 bases in between. The germline gives CDR1 LGHNA, CDR2 YNFKEQ. The CDR3 has 18 residues. CDR3 in DNA: TGTGCCAGCAGCCAAGATTCGGTCGCTAGTTTTAGCACCGGGGAGCTGTTTTTT. Its translation is CASSQDSVASFSTGELFF.

The table lists this clonotype with many counts. This chain links TRBV5-1 with TRBJ1-3; TRBD1 matches 7 bases. Trimming took 1 base from V and 0 from J; bases not matched to a gene: 7. The CDR3 has 17 amino acids. The germline V gene has CDR1 SGHRS and CDR2 YFSETQ. CDR3 nucleotide sequence: TGCGCCAGCAGCTTGAGGGGGCTCGATCACTCTGGAAACACCATATATTTT. Amino acid sequence: CASSLRGLDHSGNTIYF.

The chain uses TRBV20-1 and TRBJ2-7; a weak D match, TRBD2 (5 bases). V was pared by 4 bases and J by 3 bases, with 19 bases between. Per the germline V gene, CDR1 is DFQATT and CDR2 is SNEGSKA (reference sequence). The CDR3 has 15 amino acids. The CDR3 loop is CSATEPGKGLYEQYF. The CDR3 DNA follows: TGCAGTGCTACTGAACCCGGGAAGGGTCTCTACGAGCAGTACTTC.

The rearrangement uses TRBV4-1 and TRBJ2-4; unclear D gene. The V gene lost 4 bases and the J gene lost 1 base, with 11 bases spanning the gap. Germline V gene lookup returns CDR1 MGHRA and CDR2 YSYEKL. This CDR3 comprises 15 residues. CDR3 nucleotides: TGCGCCAGCAGCCCCCCGAGTGGGGCCAAAAACATTCAGTACTTC. Translating it yields CASSPPSGAKNIQYF.

The chain carries TRBV12-3 or TRBV12-4 and TRBJ2-5; 9 bases line up with TRBD2. CDR3 length equals 15 residues. V lost 3 bases to trimming and J lost 1 base; unmatched junction nucleotides: 3. This chain's CDR3 is CASSLWRGGQETQYF. The CDR3 DNA sequence: TGTGCCAGCAGTTTGTGGCGGGGGGGCCAAGAGACCCAGTACTTC.

The rearrangement joins TRBV12-3 or TRBV12-4 to TRBJ2-7; D is possibly TRBD1 or TRBD2 (5 bases each). V was pared by 0 bases and J by 0 bases, with 9 bases between. The CDR3 is 15 amino acids. The CDR3 DNA reads TGTGCCAGCAGTTTAGCGCAGGGAGACTCCTACGAGCAGTACTTC. As protein: CASSLAQGDSYEQYF.

This chain joins TRBV20-1 and TRBJ2-7, with TRBD1 matching over 8 bases. The CDR3 has 14 residues. V shed 3 bases and J 5 bases; nucleotides not matched to a gene: 9. The V gene's germline CDR1 is DFQATT and CDR2 SNEGSKA (reference sequence). CDR3 nucleotide sequence: TGCAGTGCTAGTCTGGGGACAGGAAATCACGAGCAGTACTTC. It specifies CSASLGTGNHEQYF.

The table lists this clonotype with many counts. The chain is built from TRBV24-1 and TRBJ2-7; D is undetermined. In germline, CDR1 is KGHDR, CDR2 SFDVKD. V was cut by 9 bases and J by 2 bases, with 4 bases left in between. This CDR3 comprises 10 residues. CDR3 DNA: TGTGCCACCGGGACCTACGAGCAGTACTTC. Translated: CATGTYEQYF.

The gene calls are TRBV6-4 and TRBJ2-3, with 7 bases identical to TRBD1. This CDR3 contains 14 residues. Germline assignment: CDR1 MRHNA and CDR2 SNTAGT. The J segment lost 4 bases and the V segment lost 7 bases, leaving 8 bases of the junction unmatched. The CDR3: CASKGDSLADTQYF. The DNA for the CDR3 is TGTGCCAGCAAAGGGGACAGCTTGGCAGATACGCAGTATTTT.

This clonotype was observed at least ten times. V usage is TRBV4-2 and J usage is TRBJ2-3; 9 nucleotides align to TRBD2. CDR1 LGHNA and CDR2 YNFKEQ come from the germline V gene. J gave up 1 base and V 0 bases, and 5 bases lay outside the gene matches. The CDR3 is 17 residues long. The CDR3 nucleotides read TGTGCCAGCAGCCAAGATGACCTAGCGGGACGCACAGATACGCAGTATTTT. This translates into CASSQDDLAGRTDTQYF.

This chain connects TRBV20-1 to TRBJ2-2; D remains ambiguous. Trimming took 7 bases from V and 3 from J, leaving 6 bases between them. This CDR3 has 11 residues. Germline V gene data show CDR1 as DFQATT and CDR2 as SNEGSKA (reference sequence). The CDR3 nucleotides are TGCAGTGGGTCTCACACCGGGGAGCTGTTTTTT. Translated, it gives CSGSHTGELFF.

The table lists this clonotype with many counts. The chain joins TRBV20-1 to TRBJ1-6; TRBD1 matches 7 bases. Germline CDR1 and CDR2: DFQATT and SNEGSKA (reference sequence). This CDR3 region has 12 residues. Trimming took 7 bases from V and 7 from J; bases not matched to a gene: 4. The CDR3 sequence is CSGGTANSPLHF. CDR3 sequence (DNA): TGCAGTGGAGGGACAGCAAATTCACCCCTCCACTTT.

This clonotype was counted many times. The chain carries TRBV28 and TRBJ2-7; possible D gene TRBD2, 6 bases. CDR1 and CDR2 from the germline V gene are MDHEN and SYDVKM. This CDR3 contains 18 residues. The V end lost 5 bases, the J end lost 3 bases, and 26 bases lay between the germline ends. The CDR3 coding sequence is TGTGCCAGCAGTACGGCAGATTCCGGGACTTCTTTTCTCTACGAGCAGTACTTC. Translating gives CASSTADSGTSFLYEQYF.

This clonotype was counted at least ten times. The chain has TRBV9 and TRBJ1-5, with D tentatively TRBD1 (5 bases). Trimming pared 0 bases from V and 10 bases from J, leaving 17 bases between. Germline lookup yields CDR1 SGDLS and CDR2 YYNGEE. CDR3 length: 15 amino acids. The CDR3 sequence: CASSVGQGEGYPQHF. The CDR3 DNA is TGTGCCAGCAGCGTAGGGCAGGGTGAAGGGTATCCCCAGCATTTT.

This clonotype was observed many times. The gene calls are TRBV24-1 and TRBJ1-1; D is perhaps TRBD1 (5 bases). CDR3 length equals 14 residues. V gave up 9 bases and J gave up 4 bases, with 17 bases separating them. Germline V gives CDR1 KGHDR, CDR2 SFDVKD. This CDR3 is CATRDSRRPTEAFF. The CDR3, as DNA: TGTGCCACCCGCGACAGTCGCCGGCCCACTGAAGCTTTCTTT.

This rearrangement joins TRBV20-1 to TRBJ2-7; weak D call: TRBD2 (6 bases). V lost 0 bases and J 2 bases, leaving 20 bases between the germline ends. The germline gives CDR1 DFQATT, CDR2 SNEGSKA (reference sequence). This CDR3 spans 17 amino acids. This CDR3 reads CSARDRGIGFNPYEQYF. Here the CDR3 DNA reads TGCAGTGCTAGAGATCGGGGGATTGGGTTTAATCCCTACGAGCAGTACTTC.